The 18 T cell receptor beta chains presented below share a single source sample, sequenced in a study of control samples from healthy donors and cancer patients. Sequenced by immunoSEQ multiplex PCR; TCRdb stores in-frame clones only, minus some. In all, the sample yields fewer than 250,000 clones. Sequencing was performed on blood. The receptors shown here come from a woman aged 30 to 39 in good health.

This rearrangement joins TRBV11-3 to TRBJ1-1, with TRBD1 as a possible D gene (6 bases). The V end lost 5 bases, the J end lost 4 bases, and 11 bases lay between the germline ends. In germline, CDR1 is SGHNT, CDR2 YENEEA. This CDR3 is built from 13 residues. The CDR3, as DNA: TGTGCCAGCAGCCTGGACAGCTCCACTGAAGCTTTCTTT. Its protein is CASSLDSSTEAFF.

This chain links TRBV28 with TRBJ1-2; D possibly corresponds to TRBD1 (5 bases). Trimming took 7 bases from V and 3 from J, leaving 18 bases between them. This CDR3 comprises 15 residues. The germline gives CDR1 MDHEN, CDR2 SYDVKM. The CDR3 nucleotides read TGTGCCAGCACCATCCTAGGCACAGGAGACTATGGCTACACCTTC. Amino acid sequence: CASTILGTGDYGYTF.

The chain has TRBV14 and TRBJ2-7; D possibly matches TRBD1 or TRBD2 (7 bases each). Trimming left V 4 bases short and J 4 bases short, with 17 bases between. Germline V lookup: CDR1 SGHDN, CDR2 FVKESK. This CDR3 has 15 amino acids. The DNA of the CDR3 is TGTGCCAGCAGCCCCAGGGGAGGGGGCTGGTACGAGCAGTACTTC. Protein sequence: CASSPRGGGWYEQYF.

CDR3 DNA sequence: TGTGCCAGCAGTACCACTGGGACTCAGCCCCAGCATTTT. As protein: CASSTTGTQPQHF. The V gene is TRBV6-5, the J gene TRBJ1-5, with D possibly being TRBD1 (5 bases). Germline-derived CDR1 and CDR2 are MNHEY and SVGAGI. The V and J ends lost 5 bases and 6 bases respectively, with 11 bases between them. This CDR3 is built from 13 residues.

The V call is TRBV10-3, the J call TRBJ1-5; no firm D call. The CDR3 loop spans 14 amino acids. CDR1 and CDR2 (germline): ENHRY, SYGVKD. Trimming cost V 5 bases and J 0 bases, with 8 bases left between them. The CDR3 sequence is CAISPNLSNQPQHF. The CDR3 DNA sequence: TGTGCCATCAGTCCCAACCTTAGCAATCAGCCCCAGCATTTT.

J is TRBJ1-2 and V is TRBV6-5, with D possibly being TRBD1 (5 bases). The CDR3 contains 14 residues. CDR1 MNHEY and CDR2 SVGAGI come from the germline V gene. Trimming removed 7 bases at V and 1 base at J, with 13 bases between. CDR3 bases: TGTGCCAGCACCCCGGGGACGGGTAACTATGGCTACACCTTC. Translating gives CASTPGTGNYGYTF.

The chain has TRBV4-1 and TRBJ2-7; D ambiguous. V lost 1 base, J lost 3 bases, and 19 bases lay in between. CDR3 size: 17 residues. From germline, CDR1 is MGHRA and CDR2 YSYEKL. The chain's CDR3 is CASSQGRTYSINYEQYF. In nucleotides, the CDR3 is TGCGCCAGCAGCCAAGGAAGAACGTACAGCATTAACTACGAGCAGTACTTC.

The rearrangement uses TRBV5-1 and TRBJ2-2; D is unclear. The V and J ends lost 4 bases and 4 bases respectively, with 14 bases between them. This CDR3 region has 15 residues. Germline CDR1 and CDR2: SGHRS and YFSETQ. For the CDR3, the DNA is TGCGCCAGCAGCCGGTCTCCGGAGACCACCGGGGAGCTGTTTTTT. Its translation: CASSRSPETTGELFF. Combining the CDR3 with reference TRBV5-1 and TRBJ2-2 gives the whole variable domain KAGVTQTPRYLIKTRGQQVTLSCSPISGHRSVSWYQQTPGQGLQFLFEYFSETQRNKGNFPGRFSGRQFSNSRSEMNVSTLELGDSALYLCASSRSPETTGELFFGEGSRLTVL.

The V call is TRBV28, the J call TRBJ2-7; perhaps TRBD1 as D (6 bases). Deletions cut 0 bases from V and 0 bases from J, with 27 bases between. The CDR3 contains 21 residues. Germline-derived CDR1 and CDR2 are MDHEN and SYDVKM. The CDR3 is CASSLWLLNRSRGPSSYEQYF. For the CDR3, the DNA is TGTGCCAGCAGTTTATGGCTCTTGAACCGAAGCAGGGGCCCAAGCTCCTACGAGCAGTACTTC.

The rearrangement uses TRBV6-6 and TRBJ2-7; D ambiguous. CDR3 length: 15 residues. Germline V lookup: CDR1 MNHNY, CDR2 SVGAGI (reference sequence). V lost 0 bases, J lost 5 bases, and 14 bases lay in between. The CDR3 DNA sequence: TGTGCCAGCAGTTACTCGGTTTTGGGATCACACGAGCAGTACTTC. This translates into CASSYSVLGSHEQYF.

The V gene is TRBV2, the J gene TRBJ1-1; D unresolved. CDR3 length equals 11 residues. CDR1 SNHLY and CDR2 FYNNEI come from the germline V gene. V lost 6 bases and J 8 bases, leaving 10 bases between the germline ends. CDR3 DNA: TGTGCCAGCAGGGTGGGTCCAGAAGCTTTCTTT. Translated, it gives CASRVGPEAFF.

This chain uses TRBV25-1 with TRBJ1-4, with a tentative D call TRBD1 (5 bases). With 6 bases removed from V and 8 bases from J, the gap between germline ends came to 13 bases. Germline V gene sequence: CDR1 MGHDK, CDR2 SYGVNS. The CDR3 runs 13 residues. CDR3 DNA sequence: TGTGCCAGCAGGCAGGGTAACAGGGAAAAACTGTTTTTT. Its translation is CASRQGNREKLFF. Full variable domain (missing parts from reference TRBV25-1 and TRBJ1-4): EADIYQTPRYLVIGTGKKITLECSQTMGHDKMYWYQQDPGMELHLIHYSYGVNSTEKGDLSSESTVSRIRTEHFPLTLESARPSHTSQYLCASRQGNREKLFFGSGTQLSVL.

This rearrangement joins TRBV30 to TRBJ1-2; 7 bases match TRBD1. V was pared by 5 bases and J by 7 bases, with 7 bases of the junction left unmatched. CDR1 is GTSNPN and CDR2 is SVGIG in the germline V gene (reference sequence). This CDR3 spans 12 amino acids. CDR3 nucleotide sequence: TGTGCCTGGGGCCGGGACAGAGGTGGCTACACCTTC. Translating gives CAWGRDRGGYTF. Variable domain in full (rest from reference TRBV30 and TRBJ1-2): SQTIHQWPATLVQPVGSPLSLECTVEGTSNPNLYWYRQAAGRGLQLLFYSVGIGQISSEVPQNLSASRPQDRQFILSSKKLLLSDSGFYLCAWGRDRGGYTFGSGTRLTVV.

The rearrangement uses TRBV15 and TRBJ1-6, with D possibly matching TRBD1 (5 bases). Germline CDR1 and CDR2: LNHNV and YYDKDF (reference sequence). Trimming took 3 bases from V and 3 from J, leaving 15 bases between them. The CDR3 spans 17 residues. Here the CDR3 reads CATSRAKGIGYNSPLHF. The CDR3 DNA reads as TGTGCCACCAGCAGGGCAAAGGGGATTGGCTATAATTCACCCCTCCACTTT.

The chain joins TRBV29-1 to TRBJ2-1, with 7 bases identical to TRBD2. With 7 bases clipped from V and 6 bases from J, the junction kept 9 bases outside the gene matches. CDR1 and CDR2 from the germline V gene are SQVTM and ANQGSEA. This CDR3 has 13 residues. CDR3 in amino acids: CSAQATSINEQFF. DNA of the CDR3: TGCAGCGCCCAAGCGACTAGCATCAATGAGCAGTTCTTC.

This chain connects TRBV13 to TRBJ2-7, with D possibly being TRBD2 (6 bases). The germline CDR1 and CDR2 sequences are PRHDT and FYEKMQ (reference sequence). The CDR3 contains 14 residues. The V and J ends lost 5 bases and 1 base respectively, with 12 bases between them. The CDR3 sequence is CASSPRGVSYEQYF. In DNA form, the CDR3 reads TGTGCCAGCAGCCCCCGCGGGGTTTCCTACGAGCAGTACTTC.

The chain carries TRBV14 and TRBJ2-7; possible D gene TRBD2, 5 bases. This CDR3 spans 15 amino acids. Trimming stripped 5 bases from V and 2 bases from J, with 16 bases between. Germline assignment: CDR1 SGHDN and CDR2 FVKESK. The CDR3 sequence: CASSSTTSAAYEQYF. CDR3 bases: TGTGCCAGCAGCAGCACCACTTCAGCGGCCTACGAGCAGTACTTC.

The V and J genes are TRBV6-5 and TRBJ2-7, with 7 bases fitting TRBD2. CDR1 MNHEY and CDR2 SVGAGI come from the germline V gene. J lost 0 bases, V lost 6 bases, and 5 bases had no gene match. CDR3 length: 14 amino acids. The CDR3 here is CASSVASGSYEQYF. The CDR3 region has the DNA TGTGCCAGCAGCGTAGCTAGCGGCTCCTACGAGCAGTACTTC.